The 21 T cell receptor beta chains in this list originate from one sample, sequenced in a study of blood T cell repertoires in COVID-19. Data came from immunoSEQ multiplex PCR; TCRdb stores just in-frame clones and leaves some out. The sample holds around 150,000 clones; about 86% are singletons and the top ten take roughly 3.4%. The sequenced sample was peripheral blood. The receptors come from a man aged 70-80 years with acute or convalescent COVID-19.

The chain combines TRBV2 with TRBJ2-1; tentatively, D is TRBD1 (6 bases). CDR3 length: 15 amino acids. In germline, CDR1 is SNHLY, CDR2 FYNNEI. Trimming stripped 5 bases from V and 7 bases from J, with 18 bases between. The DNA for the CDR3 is TGTGCCAGCAGTACCGGGACACTGGACGGAAATGAGCAGTTCTTC. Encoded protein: CASSTGTLDGNEQFF.

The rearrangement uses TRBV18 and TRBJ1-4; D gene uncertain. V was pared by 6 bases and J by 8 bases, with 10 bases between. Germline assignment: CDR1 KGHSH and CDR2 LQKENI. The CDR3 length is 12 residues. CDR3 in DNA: TGTGCCAGCTCCACCCTAGGCGAAAAACTGTTTTTT. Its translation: CASSTLGEKLFF.

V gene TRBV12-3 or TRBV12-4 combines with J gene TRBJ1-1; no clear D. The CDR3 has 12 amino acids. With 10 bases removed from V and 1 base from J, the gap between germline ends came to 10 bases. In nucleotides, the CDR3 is TGTGCCACCGGGAAGGGGAACACTGAAGCTTTCTTT. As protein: CATGKGNTEAFF.

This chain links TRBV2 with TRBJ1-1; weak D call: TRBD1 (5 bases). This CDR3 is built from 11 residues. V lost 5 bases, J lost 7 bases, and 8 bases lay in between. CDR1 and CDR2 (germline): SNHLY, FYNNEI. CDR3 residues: CASSLQVEAFF. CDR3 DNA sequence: TGTGCCAGCAGTCTACAGGTTGAAGCTTTCTTT.

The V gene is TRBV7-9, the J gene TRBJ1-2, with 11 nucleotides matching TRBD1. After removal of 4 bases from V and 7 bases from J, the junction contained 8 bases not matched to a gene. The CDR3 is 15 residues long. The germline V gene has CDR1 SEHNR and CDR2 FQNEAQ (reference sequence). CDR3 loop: CASSSAGTGGSGYTF. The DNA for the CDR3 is TGTGCCAGCAGCTCAGCCGGGACAGGGGGTTCTGGCTACACCTTC.

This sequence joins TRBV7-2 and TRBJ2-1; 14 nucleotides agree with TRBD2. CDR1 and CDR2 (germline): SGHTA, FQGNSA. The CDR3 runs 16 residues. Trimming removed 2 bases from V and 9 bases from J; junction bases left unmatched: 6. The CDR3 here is CASSLRVGTSGSEQFF. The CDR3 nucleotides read TGTGCCAGCAGCTTACGCGTGGGGACTAGCGGGAGTGAGCAGTTCTTC. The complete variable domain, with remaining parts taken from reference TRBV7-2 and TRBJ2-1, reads GAGVSQSPSNKVTEKGKDVELRCDPISGHTALYWYRQSLGQGLEFLIYFQGNSAPDKSGLPSDRFSAERTGGSVSTLTIQRTQQEDSAVYLCASSLRVGTSGSEQFFGPGTRLTVL.

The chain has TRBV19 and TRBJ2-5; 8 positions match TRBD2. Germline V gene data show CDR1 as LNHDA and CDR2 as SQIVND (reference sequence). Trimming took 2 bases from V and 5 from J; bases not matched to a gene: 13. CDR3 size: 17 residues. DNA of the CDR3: TGTGCCAGTAGTATACTACCCTTTAGCGGGATGTTGGAGACCCAGTACTTC. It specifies CASSILPFSGMLETQYF.

CDR3 sequence reads: CASSVTGLKDEQYF. The CDR3 DNA reads as TGTGCCAGCAGCGTAACAGGGCTAAAGGACGAGCAGTACTTC. This chain links TRBV9 with TRBJ2-7, with D perhaps TRBD1 (6 bases). With 1 base removed from V and 5 bases from J, the gap between germline ends came to 13 bases. CDR3 length: 14 residues. The germline V gene encodes CDR1 SGDLS and CDR2 YYNGEE. The whole variable domain, filled in from reference TRBV9 and TRBJ2-7, reads DSGVTQTPKHLITATGQRVTLRCSPRSGDLSVYWYQQSLDQGLQFLIQYYNGEERAKGNILERFSAQQFPDLHSELNLSSLELGDSALYFCASSVTGLKDEQYFGPGTRLTVT.

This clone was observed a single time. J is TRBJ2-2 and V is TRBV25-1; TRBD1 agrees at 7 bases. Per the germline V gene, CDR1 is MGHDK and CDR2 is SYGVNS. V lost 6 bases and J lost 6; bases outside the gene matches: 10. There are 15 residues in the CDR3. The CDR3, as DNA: TGTGCCAGCAGGACTAATACAGGGGACCCCGGGGAGCTGTTTTTT. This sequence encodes CASRTNTGDPGELFF.

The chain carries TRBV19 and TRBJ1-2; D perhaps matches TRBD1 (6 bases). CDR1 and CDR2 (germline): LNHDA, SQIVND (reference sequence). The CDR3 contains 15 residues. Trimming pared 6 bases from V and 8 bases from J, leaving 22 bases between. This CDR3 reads CASRRLQGTREGYTF. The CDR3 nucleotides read TGTGCCAGTAGACGACTACAGGGTACGAGAGAGGGCTACACCTTC.

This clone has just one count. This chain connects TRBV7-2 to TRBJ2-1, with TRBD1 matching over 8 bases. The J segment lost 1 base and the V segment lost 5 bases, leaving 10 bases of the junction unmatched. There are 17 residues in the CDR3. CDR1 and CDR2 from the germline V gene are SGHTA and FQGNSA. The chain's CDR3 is CASSPRTGTRSYNEQFF. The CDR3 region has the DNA TGTGCCAGCAGCCCACGGACAGGGACAAGGTCCTACAATGAGCAGTTCTTC.

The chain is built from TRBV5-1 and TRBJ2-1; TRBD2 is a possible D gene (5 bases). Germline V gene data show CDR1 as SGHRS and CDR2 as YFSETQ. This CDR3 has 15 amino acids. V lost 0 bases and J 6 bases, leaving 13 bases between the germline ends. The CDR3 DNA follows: TGCGCCAGCAGCTTGGACGTGGGAGCCGGCAATGAGCAGTTCTTC. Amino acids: CASSLDVGAGNEQFF.

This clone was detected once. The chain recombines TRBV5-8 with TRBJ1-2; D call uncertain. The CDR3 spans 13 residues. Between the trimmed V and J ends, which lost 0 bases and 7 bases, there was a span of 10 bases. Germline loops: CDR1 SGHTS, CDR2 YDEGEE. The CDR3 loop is CASSLAGMGGYTF. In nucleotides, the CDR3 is TGTGCCAGCAGCTTGGCGGGGATGGGTGGCTACACCTTC.

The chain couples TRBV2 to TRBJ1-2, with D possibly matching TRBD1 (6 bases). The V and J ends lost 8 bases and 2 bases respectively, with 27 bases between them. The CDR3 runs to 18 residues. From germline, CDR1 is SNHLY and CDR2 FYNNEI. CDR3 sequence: CASRHDTGQGLGNYGYTF. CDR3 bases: TGTGCCAGCCGCCACGATACGGGGCAGGGGCTGGGAAACTATGGCTACACCTTC.

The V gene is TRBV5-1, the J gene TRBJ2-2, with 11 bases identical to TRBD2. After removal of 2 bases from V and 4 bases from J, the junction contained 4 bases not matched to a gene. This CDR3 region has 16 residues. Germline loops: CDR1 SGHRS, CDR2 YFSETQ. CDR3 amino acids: CASSFTSGSGTGELFF. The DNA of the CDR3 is TGCGCCAGCAGCTTTACTAGCGGGAGCGGCACCGGGGAGCTGTTTTTT. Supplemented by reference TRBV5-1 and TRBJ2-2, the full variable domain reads KAGVTQTPRYLIKTRGQQVTLSCSPISGHRSVSWYQQTPGQGLQFLFEYFSETQRNKGNFPGRFSGRQFSNSRSEMNVSTLELGDSALYLCASSFTSGSGTGELFFGEGSRLTVL.

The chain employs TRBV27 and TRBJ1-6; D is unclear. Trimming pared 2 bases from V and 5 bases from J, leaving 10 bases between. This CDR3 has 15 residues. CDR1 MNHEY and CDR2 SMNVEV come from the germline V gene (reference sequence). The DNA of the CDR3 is TGTGCCAGCAGTTTAAGTCGTCAGAATAATTCACCCCTCCACTTT. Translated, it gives CASSLSRQNNSPLHF.

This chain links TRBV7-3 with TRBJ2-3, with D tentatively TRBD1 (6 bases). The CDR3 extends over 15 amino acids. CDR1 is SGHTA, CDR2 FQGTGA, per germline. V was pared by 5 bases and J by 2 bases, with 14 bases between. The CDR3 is CASSGGQGITDTQYF. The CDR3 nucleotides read TGTGCCAGCAGCGGGGGCCAGGGGATCACAGATACGCAGTATTTT. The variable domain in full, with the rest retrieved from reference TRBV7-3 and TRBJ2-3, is GAGVSQTPSNKVTEKGKYVELRCDPISGHTALYWYRQSLGQGPEFLIYFQGTGAADDSGLPNDRFFAVRPEGSVSTLKIQRTERGDSAVYLCASSGGQGITDTQYFGPGTRLTVL.

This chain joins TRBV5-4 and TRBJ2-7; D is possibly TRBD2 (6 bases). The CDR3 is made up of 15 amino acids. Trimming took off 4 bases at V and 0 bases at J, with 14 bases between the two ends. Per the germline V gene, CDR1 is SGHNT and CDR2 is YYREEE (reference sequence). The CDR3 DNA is TGTGCCAGCAGCCCCGGGACTTATAGCTCCTACGAGCAGTACTTC. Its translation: CASSPGTYSSYEQYF.

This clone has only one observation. CDR3 residues: CAISDGQNNSPLHF. For the CDR3, the DNA is TGTGCCATCAGTGACGGACAGAATAATTCACCCCTCCACTTT. J is TRBJ1-6 and V is TRBV10-3, with D maybe TRBD1 (6 bases). The germline V gene encodes CDR1 ENHRY and CDR2 SYGVKD. This CDR3 contains 14 residues. V lost 3 bases and J lost 5, with 8 bases in between.

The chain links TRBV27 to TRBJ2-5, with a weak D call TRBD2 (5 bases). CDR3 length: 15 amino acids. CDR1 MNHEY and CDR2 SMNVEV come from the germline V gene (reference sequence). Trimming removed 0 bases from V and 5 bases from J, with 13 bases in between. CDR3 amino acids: CASSLSLGGGETQYF. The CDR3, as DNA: TGTGCCAGCAGTTTATCCCTAGGTGGAGGTGAGACCCAGTACTTC.

As DNA, the CDR3 is TGTGCCAGCAGTTTTCGGAGCCCCCAGACCGGGGAGCTGTTTTTT. Translated, it gives CASSFRSPQTGELFF. The chain uses TRBV28 and TRBJ2-2; D unclear. CDR1 is MDHEN, CDR2 SYDVKM, per germline. The CDR3 is 15 residues long. V was clipped by 3 bases and J by 5 bases, with 13 bases between them.